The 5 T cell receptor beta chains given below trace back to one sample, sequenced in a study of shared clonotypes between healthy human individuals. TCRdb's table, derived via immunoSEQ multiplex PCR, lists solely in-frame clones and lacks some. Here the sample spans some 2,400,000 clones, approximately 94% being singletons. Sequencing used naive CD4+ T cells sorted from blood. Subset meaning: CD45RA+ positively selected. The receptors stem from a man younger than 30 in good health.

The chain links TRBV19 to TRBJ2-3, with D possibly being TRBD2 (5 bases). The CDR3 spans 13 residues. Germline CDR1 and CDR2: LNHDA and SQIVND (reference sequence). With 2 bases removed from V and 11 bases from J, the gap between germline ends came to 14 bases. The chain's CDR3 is CASSIQPRRMQYF. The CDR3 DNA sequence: TGTGCCAGTAGTATACAGCCTCGGAGGATGCAGTATTTT.

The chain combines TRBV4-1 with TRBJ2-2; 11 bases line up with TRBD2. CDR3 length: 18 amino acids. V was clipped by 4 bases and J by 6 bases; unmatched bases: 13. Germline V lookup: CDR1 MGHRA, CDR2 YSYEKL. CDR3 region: CASSRASGGTNNAGELFF. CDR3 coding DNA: TGCGCCAGCAGCCGGGCTAGCGGGGGGACTAACAATGCCGGGGAGCTGTTTTTT.

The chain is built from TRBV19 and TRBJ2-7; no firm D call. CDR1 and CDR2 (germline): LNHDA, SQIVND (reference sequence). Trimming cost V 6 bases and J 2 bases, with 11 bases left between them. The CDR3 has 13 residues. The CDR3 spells CASSRSVTYEQYF. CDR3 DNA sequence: TGTGCCAGTAGCCGCAGTGTCACCTACGAGCAGTACTTC.

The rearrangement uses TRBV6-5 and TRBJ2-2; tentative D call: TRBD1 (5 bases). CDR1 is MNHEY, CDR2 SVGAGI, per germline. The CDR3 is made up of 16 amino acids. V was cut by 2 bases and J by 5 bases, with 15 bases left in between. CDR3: CASSYLGAMGTGELFF. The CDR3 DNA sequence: TGTGCCAGCAGTTACCTAGGGGCCATGGGTACCGGGGAGCTGTTTTTT.

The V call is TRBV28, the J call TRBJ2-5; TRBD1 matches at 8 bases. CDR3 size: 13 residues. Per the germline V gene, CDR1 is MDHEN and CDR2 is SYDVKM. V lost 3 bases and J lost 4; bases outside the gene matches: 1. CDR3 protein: CASSFRGRETQYF. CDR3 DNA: TGTGCCAGCAGTTTCAGGGGGCGAGAGACCCAGTACTTC.